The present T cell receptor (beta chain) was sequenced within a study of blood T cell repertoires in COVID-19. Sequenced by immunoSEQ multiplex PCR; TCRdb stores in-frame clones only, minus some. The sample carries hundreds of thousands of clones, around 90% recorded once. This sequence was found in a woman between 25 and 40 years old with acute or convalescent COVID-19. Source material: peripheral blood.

The CDR3 DNA is TGTGCCACCAGTAAGCGGGAGACTGGAGCAGATACGCAGTATTTT. Translation: CATSKRETGADTQYF. The chain uses TRBV7-2 and TRBJ2-3; 8 nucleotides line up with TRBD2. In germline, CDR1 is SGHTA, CDR2 FQGNSA. CDR3 length equals 15 residues. With 10 bases clipped from V and 4 bases from J, the junction kept 13 bases outside the gene matches.